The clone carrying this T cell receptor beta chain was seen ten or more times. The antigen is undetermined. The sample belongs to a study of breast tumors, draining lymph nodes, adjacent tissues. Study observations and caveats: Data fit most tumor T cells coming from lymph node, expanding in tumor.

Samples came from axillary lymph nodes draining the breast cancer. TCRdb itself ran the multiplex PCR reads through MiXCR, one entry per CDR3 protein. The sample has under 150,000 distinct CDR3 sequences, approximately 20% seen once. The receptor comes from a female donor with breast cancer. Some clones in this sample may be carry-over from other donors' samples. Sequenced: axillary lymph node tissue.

Here the CDR3 DNA reads TGTGCCAGCAGCGTAGGGGCCGGGACCACCTACAATGAGCAGTTCTTC. Residues: CASSVGAGTTYNEQFF. The chain joins TRBV9 to TRBJ2-1; D may be TRBD1 or TRBD2 (5 bases each). The CDR3 length is 16 residues. V was shortened by 0 bases and J by 2 bases, with 12 bases between the two germline ends. In germline, CDR1 is SGDLS, CDR2 YYNGEE.